This entry concerns a single TCR beta chain. Its target is unknown. Assay: immunoSEQ multiplex PCR; the TCRdb copy retains only in-frame clones and omits some. The repertoire consists of some 140,000 clones, with 75% to 85% occurring once and the leading ten covering approximately 8%. The data belong to a study of T cell responses to AZD1222 COVID-19 vaccine. Findings and limits, study-wide: The span of vaccine-associated CD4 TCRs extended across spike, with dominance at 160-218 and 743-854.

Germline CDR1 reads SGHKS; CDR2 reads YYEKEE (reference sequence). With 0 bases removed from V and 0 bases from J, the gap between germline ends came to 12 bases. The CDR3 spans 16 residues. Specimen: peripheral blood, collected 28 days after the second dose of the MenACWY control vaccine. This TCR was sampled from an adult who received the MenACWY meningococcal vaccine as a control. The chain is built from TRBV5-5 and TRBJ1-2, with D possibly being TRBD1 (6 bases). The CDR3 spells CASSLDRVVTNYGYTF. Here the CDR3 DNA reads TGTGCCAGCAGCTTGGACAGGGTCGTTACTAACTATGGCTACACCTTC.